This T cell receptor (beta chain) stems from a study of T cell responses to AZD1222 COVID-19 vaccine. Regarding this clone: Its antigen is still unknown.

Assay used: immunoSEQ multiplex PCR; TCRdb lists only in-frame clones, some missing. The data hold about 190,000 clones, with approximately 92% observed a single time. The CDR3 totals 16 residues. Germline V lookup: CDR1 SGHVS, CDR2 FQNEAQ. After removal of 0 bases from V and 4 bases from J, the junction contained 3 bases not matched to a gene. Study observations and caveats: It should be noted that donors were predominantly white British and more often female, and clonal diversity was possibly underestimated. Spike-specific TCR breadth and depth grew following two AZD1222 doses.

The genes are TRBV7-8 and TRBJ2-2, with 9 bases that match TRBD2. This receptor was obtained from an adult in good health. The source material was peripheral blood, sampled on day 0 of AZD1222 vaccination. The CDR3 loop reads CASSLAKLAGTGELFF. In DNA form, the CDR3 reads TGTGCCAGCAGCTTAGCTAAACTAGCGGGCACCGGGGAGCTGTTTTTT.